The 12 T cell receptor beta chains listed next were all sequenced from one sample in a study of shared clonotypes between healthy human individuals. Measured with immunoSEQ multiplex PCR; TCRdb has only the in-frame clones, and not every one. The sample yields 550,000 to 700,000 clones, 60% to 75% seen once. The sample was memory CD4+ T cells sorted from blood. The subset denotes: CD45RA-negative fraction. The receptors stem from a woman under 40 in good health.

The rearrangement uses TRBV11-2 and TRBJ2-5, with 7 bases aligning to TRBD1. CDR1 and CDR2 from the germline V gene are SGHAT and FQNNGV. This CDR3 comprises 14 residues. Trimming cost V 5 bases and J 7 bases; bases outside gene matches: 10. The CDR3 DNA follows: TGTGCCAGCAGCCCCGGACAGGACCGGGGGACCCAGTACTTC. Amino acids: CASSPGQDRGTQYF.

The rearrangement links TRBV7-2 to TRBJ2-1; the match to TRBD2 covers 10 bases. Germline V lookup: CDR1 SGHTA, CDR2 FQGNSA. Losses at the gene ends were 4 bases for V and 9 bases for J; bases not matched to a gene: 9. This CDR3 comprises 15 residues. CDR3 in amino acids: CASSSTSGTSTEQFF. In DNA, the CDR3 is TGTGCCAGCAGCTCCACTAGCGGGACCTCCACTGAGCAGTTCTTC.

V gene TRBV15 combines with J gene TRBJ2-7; the D is unclear. This CDR3 spans 12 amino acids. Trimming removed 0 bases from V and 7 bases from J, with 7 bases in between. In germline, CDR1 is LNHNV, CDR2 YYDKDF (reference sequence). The CDR3 sequence is CATSRDLGEQYF. CDR3 nucleotide sequence: TGTGCCACCAGCAGAGATTTAGGGGAGCAGTACTTC.

This chain uses TRBV10-3 with TRBJ2-7, with no clear D. This CDR3 region has 14 residues. Trimming stripped 2 bases from V and 4 bases from J, with 12 bases between. CDR1 is ENHRY and CDR2 is SYGVKD in the germline V gene. The CDR3 loop is CAISEKGPLYEQYF. The CDR3 DNA is TGTGCCATCAGTGAGAAGGGTCCTCTGTACGAGCAGTACTTC.

This chain connects TRBV6-6 to TRBJ2-7; D possibly corresponds to TRBD2 (5 bases). The V end was cut by 4 bases, the J end by 2 bases, with 12 bases between. Germline CDR1 MNHNY, CDR2 SVGAGI (reference sequence). The CDR3 spans 14 residues. This CDR3 is CASSWAGGAYEQYF. DNA for the CDR3: TGTGCCAGCAGTTGGGCGGGCGGTGCCTACGAGCAGTACTTC.

This clone was found once. The identical CDR3 is also encoded by other nucleotide sequences in the sample. The chain combines TRBV5-1 with TRBJ2-3; TRBD2 matches at 9 bases. Germline CDR1 and CDR2: SGHRS and YFSETQ. V dropped 0 bases and J dropped 4; count of bases not matched to a gene: 6. The CDR3 loop spans 16 amino acids. This CDR3 reads CASSLGLAGLADTQYF. DNA of the CDR3: TGCGCCAGCAGCTTGGGGCTAGCGGGGCTGGCAGATACGCAGTATTTT.

The genes are TRBV15 and TRBJ2-1; 7 bases match TRBD2. The CDR3 runs 15 residues. Germline V lookup: CDR1 LNHNV, CDR2 YYDKDF (reference sequence). V was pared by 2 bases and J by 5 bases, with 6 bases of the junction left unmatched. DNA for the CDR3: TGTGCCACCAGCAGATCCCGCGGGAGAGACAATGAGCAGTTCTTC. This codes for CATSRSRGRDNEQFF.

The J gene is TRBJ2-3, the V gene TRBV5-1; TRBD2 agrees at 8 bases. Germline V gene data show CDR1 as SGHRS and CDR2 as YFSETQ. The CDR3 is 14 residues long. The V gene end was trimmed by 3 bases and the J gene end by 4 bases; junction bases not matched to a gene: 4. The CDR3: CASSSREGADTQYF. The DNA of the CDR3 is TGCGCCAGCAGCTCTCGGGAGGGCGCAGATACGCAGTATTTT.

There are many counts of this clone. V gene TRBV5-5 combines with J gene TRBJ1-1; D is uncertain. CDR3 length: 14 residues. CDR1 and CDR2 from the germline V gene are SGHKS and YYEKEE (reference sequence). Trimming cost V 4 bases and J 0 bases, with 10 bases left between them. The CDR3 is CASSVRALNTEAFF. CDR3 DNA: TGTGCCAGCAGCGTACGGGCTTTGAACACTGAAGCTTTCTTT.

The chain recombines TRBV2 with TRBJ2-5; D is perhaps TRBD2 (5 bases). Germline lookup yields CDR1 SNHLY and CDR2 FYNNEI. The CDR3 has 11 amino acids. Trimming took off 4 bases at V and 7 bases at J, with 7 bases between the two ends. CDR3 in DNA: TGTGCCAGCAGTGCAGAGGGGACCCAGTACTTC. Amino acid sequence: CASSAEGTQYF.

This clone turned up a few times. The genes are TRBV5-4 and TRBJ1-2, with unresolved D. The CDR3 runs to 14 residues. V was pared by 4 bases and J by 4 bases, with 14 bases between. The germline gives CDR1 SGHNT, CDR2 YYREEE (reference sequence). CDR3 DNA sequence: TGTGCCAGCAGCACCGACCCGAACGCCTATGGCTACACCTTC. Protein sequence: CASSTDPNAYGYTF.

This clone turned up a few times. The chain employs TRBV4-1 and TRBJ1-2, with D hard to call. CDR3 length: 13 residues. Looked up from germline, CDR1 is MGHRA and CDR2 is YSYEKL. V was shortened by 0 bases and J by 8 bases, with 10 bases between the two germline ends. As DNA, the CDR3 is TGCGCCAGCAGCCAAGAAGGCGTTTTCGGCTACACCTTC. Amino acid sequence: CASSQEGVFGYTF.